This passage covers 26 T cell receptor beta chains from one sample sequenced in a study of monozygotic twins with inflammatory bowel disease. TCRdb re-analyzed the 5' RACE reads; it lists each CDR3 protein once, without DNA. Here the sample table reports around 370,000 distinct CDR3 sequences. Sequenced input: blood. Receptors were obtained from a human donor with ulcerative colitis or Crohn's disease, or a healthy co-twin of an affected twin (not recorded which).

CDR3 amino acids: CASSYSAFPGSPLHF. The rearrangement links TRBV6-5 to TRBJ1-6. CDR3 size: 15 residues. CDR1 and CDR2 from the germline V gene are MNHEY and SVGAGI.

The chain has TRBV6-2 or TRBV6-3 and TRBJ2-5; as DNA is missing, the TRBD1 call by TCRdb cannot be tested. Per germline, CDR1 MNHEY and CDR2 SVGEGT. The CDR3 runs to 15 residues. The CDR3 spells CASRGRKGRGETQYF.

The chain has TRBV7-2 and TRBJ1-2. The CDR3 has 13 amino acids. Germline CDR1 and CDR2: SGHTA and FQGNSA. The CDR3 spells CASSPLGFGGYTF.

The chain couples TRBV5-1 to TRBJ2-3; TCRdb designates TRBD1, a call that cannot be tested without DNA. The CDR3 sequence is 12 residues long. The germline CDR1 and CDR2 sequences are SGHRS and YFSETQ. The CDR3 protein is CASSAPRVTQYF.

The V and J genes are TRBV4-2 and TRBJ2-7; the D gene TCRdb calls, TRBD1, cannot be checked with no DNA. The CDR3 is 14 residues long. Germline CDR1 LGHNA, CDR2 YNFKEQ. CDR3 loop: CASSQEWGELEQYF.

V is TRBV19 and J is TRBJ1-4; TCRdb lists TRBD1, though no DNA is available to test this call. CDR1 LNHDA and CDR2 SQIVND come from the germline V gene (reference sequence). CDR3 length: 14 amino acids. The CDR3 spells CASSYGTGPEKLFF.

The chain has TRBV7-6 and TRBJ2-1. Germline V gene lookup returns CDR1 SGHVS and CDR2 FNYEAQ. The CDR3 is made up of 14 amino acids. The CDR3 protein is CASSLAQGGNEQFF. The full variable domain, its missing parts supplied by reference TRBV7-6 and TRBJ2-1, is GAGVSQSPRYKVTKRGQDVALRCDPISGHVSLYWYRQALGQGPEFLTYFNYEAQQDKSGLPNDRFSAERPEGSISTLTIQRTEQRDSAMYRCASSLAQGGNEQFFGPGTRLTVL.

This chain connects TRBV7-1 to TRBJ1-5; without DNA, the TCRdb call of TRBD1 cannot be checked. TRBV7-1 is assigned to the ORF class and has an uncertain function. The CDR3 extends over 23 amino acids. CDR3 residues: CASSSSANRTKQGGGYSNQPQHF.

The chain recombines TRBV14 with TRBJ2-3; the D gene TCRdb calls, TRBD2, cannot be checked with no DNA. The germline V gene encodes CDR1 SGHDN and CDR2 FVKESK. CDR3 length equals 13 residues. The CDR3 here is CASSQVEGGTQYF.

The CDR3 protein is CSVPETMGTRGRTDTQYF. The rearrangement links TRBV29-1 to TRBJ2-3; no DNA is available, so the TRBD1 call from TCRdb remains unchecked. The CDR3 has 18 residues. Germline V gene data show CDR1 as SQVTM and CDR2 as ANQGSEA.

V usage is TRBV6-5 and J usage is TRBJ2-7; TCRdb selects TRBD1, and the lack of DNA leaves this call unchecked. Per germline, CDR1 MNHEY and CDR2 SVGAGI. The CDR3 consists of 15 residues. The CDR3 is CASSWGDGSSYEQYF.

This chain links TRBV20-1 with TRBJ1-1; TCRdb gives TRBD1 as the D gene, but with no DNA this cannot be confirmed. The germline CDR1 and CDR2 sequences are DFQATT and SNEGSKA (reference sequence). The CDR3 length is 15 residues. This chain's CDR3 is CSAGSDSHPSAEAFF.

V is TRBV12-3 or TRBV12-4 and J is TRBJ1-6; checking the TCRdb D call of TRBD1 is not possible without DNA. The CDR3 totals 14 residues. CDR3 amino acids: CASGLSGGNSPLHF.

The J gene is TRBJ2-7, the V gene TRBV7-2; the D call of TRBD2 rests on TCRdb alone, since no DNA is present to check it. CDR3 length equals 15 residues. CDR1 SGHTA and CDR2 FQGNSA come from the germline V gene. The chain's CDR3 is CASSLGGDSNYEQYF.

The chain links TRBV18 to TRBJ2-7; TCRdb picks TRBD1, but there is no DNA to check that call. The germline V gene has CDR1 KGHSH and CDR2 LQKENI. The CDR3 spans 15 residues. This CDR3 is CASSIQHRGSDEQYF.

V usage is TRBV2 and J usage is TRBJ2-4; TCRdb's D call of TRBD2 is untestable without DNA. The CDR3 has 15 amino acids. Germline V gene data show CDR1 as SNHLY and CDR2 as FYNNEI. This CDR3 is CASSLEAGGENIQYF.

The rearrangement joins TRBV5-1 to TRBJ1-1; TCRdb names TRBD1, which stays unverified in the absence of DNA. This CDR3 comprises 13 residues. Germline V gene lookup returns CDR1 SGHRS and CDR2 YFSETQ. CDR3 amino acids: CASSSRGDTEAFF.

The chain employs TRBV5-1 and TRBJ2-1; no DNA is available, so the TRBD2 call from TCRdb remains unchecked. Per germline, CDR1 SGHRS and CDR2 YFSETQ. This CDR3 is 15 amino acids long. CDR3 sequence: CASSIPGTSNNEQFF.

This chain links TRBV19 with TRBJ2-1; TCRdb designates TRBD2, a call that cannot be tested without DNA. In germline, CDR1 is LNHDA, CDR2 SQIVND (reference sequence). CDR3 length equals 13 residues. The CDR3 reads CASRTSGVQIQFF.

This chain joins TRBV12-3 or TRBV12-4 and TRBJ2-3; the D gene TCRdb calls, TRBD2, cannot be checked with no DNA. The CDR3 loop spans 15 amino acids. The CDR3 loop reads CASSHRRSSTDTQYF.

V usage is TRBV13 and J usage is TRBJ1-2. The CDR3 has 15 residues. Germline loops: CDR1 PRHDT, CDR2 FYEKMQ (reference sequence). CDR3 residues: CASSLGSYGNYGYTF.

The rearrangement joins TRBV7-8 to TRBJ2-1; TCRdb names TRBD1, which stays unverified in the absence of DNA. The CDR3 sequence is 14 residues long. CDR1 is SGHVS, CDR2 FQNEAQ, per germline. The CDR3 loop reads CASGPGDTYNEQFF. Full variable domain (outside the CDR3, taken from reference TRBV7-8 and TRBJ2-1): GAGVSQSPRYKVAKRGQDVALRCDPISGHVSLFWYQQALGQGPEFLTYFQNEAQLDKSGLPSDRFFAERPEGSVSTLKIQRTQQEDSAVYLCASGPGDTYNEQFFGPGTRLTVL.

The chain recombines TRBV30 with TRBJ1-1. The CDR3 sequence is 13 residues long. Germline lookup yields CDR1 GTSNPN and CDR2 SVGIG (reference sequence). CDR3 sequence reads: CAWIWGTNTEAFF.

The chain couples TRBV27 to TRBJ2-7; the D call from TCRdb, TRBD2, cannot be confirmed without DNA. The CDR3 runs to 14 residues. Looked up from germline, CDR1 is MNHEY and CDR2 is SMNVEV (reference sequence). The CDR3 loop reads CASSLLQGGPQQYF.

CDR3 protein: CASSLGDRGHYPMGTEAFF. The chain joins TRBV5-1 to TRBJ1-1; TCRdb calls TRBD1, which cannot be checked without DNA. From germline, CDR1 is SGHRS and CDR2 YFSETQ. The CDR3 runs 19 residues.

The chain uses TRBV7-9 and TRBJ1-1; lacking DNA, the TRBD1 call made by TCRdb goes unchecked. Germline lookup yields CDR1 SEHNR and CDR2 FQNEAQ (reference sequence). The CDR3 is made up of 13 amino acids. The CDR3 spells CASSQSRGAEAFF.